The T cell receptor (beta chain) under discussion was sequenced for a study of CD8+ T cells in alopecia areata. The wider study: The authors scored treated patients' severity by affected scalp percentage.

With 3 bases removed from V and 6 bases from J, the gap between germline ends came to 16 bases. The length of the CDR3 is 15 residues. From germline, CDR1 is SGHRS and CDR2 YFSETQ. Comment on this clone: What it recognizes is unknown.

Reverse transcribed after extraction, RNA yielded cDNA as the sequencing template. Data came from immunoSEQ multiplex PCR; TCRdb stores just in-frame clones and leaves some out. The data show some 200,000 clones, more than 45% seen once. Study observations and caveats: The study found that many expanded lesional clones persisted in scalp and blood during tofacitinib. Patients shared TCRs less clearly than mice did, possibly owing to HLA.

The treatment: oral pan-JAK inhibitor, 5-10 mg twice daily. Sorted out of PBMCs were CD4+ T cells and CD8+ T cells. The gene calls are TRBV5-1 and TRBJ1-3; the D gene is possibly TRBD1 (5 bases). The clonotype comes from a human donor with alopecia areata. The sample here was CD4+ T cells sorted from blood, taken at week 4, from a patient treated with tofacitinib. The CDR3 coding sequence is TGCGCCAGCAGCTATGTTGGGGACGAGGCAAACACCATATATTTT. Protein product: CASSYVGDEANTIYF. The full variable domain, with the rest looked up from reference TRBV5-1 and TRBJ1-3, is KAGVTQTPRYLIKTRGQQVTLSCSPISGHRSVSWYQQTPGQGLQFLFEYFSETQRNKGNFPGRFSGRQFSNSRSEMNVSTLELGDSALYLCASSYVGDEANTIYFGEGSWLTVV.